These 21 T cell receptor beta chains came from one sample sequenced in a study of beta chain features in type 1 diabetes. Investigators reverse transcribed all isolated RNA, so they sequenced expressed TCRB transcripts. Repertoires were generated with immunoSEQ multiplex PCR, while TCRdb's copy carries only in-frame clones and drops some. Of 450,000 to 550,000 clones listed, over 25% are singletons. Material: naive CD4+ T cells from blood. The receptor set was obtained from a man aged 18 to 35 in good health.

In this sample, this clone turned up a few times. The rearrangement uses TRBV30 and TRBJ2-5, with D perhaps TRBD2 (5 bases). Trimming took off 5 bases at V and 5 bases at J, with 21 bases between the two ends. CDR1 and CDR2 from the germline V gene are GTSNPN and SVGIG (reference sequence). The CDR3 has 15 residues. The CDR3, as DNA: TGTGCCTGGGGTGCGTCGGGGATCCACGGGGAGACCCAGTACTTC. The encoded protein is CAWGASGIHGETQYF.

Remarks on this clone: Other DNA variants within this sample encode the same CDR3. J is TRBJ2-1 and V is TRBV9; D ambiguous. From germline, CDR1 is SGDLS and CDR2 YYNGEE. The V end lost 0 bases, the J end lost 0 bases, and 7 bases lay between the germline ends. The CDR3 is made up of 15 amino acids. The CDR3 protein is CASSVGQSSYNEQFF. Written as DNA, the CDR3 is TGTGCCAGCAGCGTAGGTCAGAGCTCCTACAATGAGCAGTTCTTC.

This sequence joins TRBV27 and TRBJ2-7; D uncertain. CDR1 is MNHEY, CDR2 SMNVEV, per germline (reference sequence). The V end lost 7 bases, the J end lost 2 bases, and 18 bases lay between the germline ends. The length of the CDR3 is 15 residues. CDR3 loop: CASTLSSRDAYEQYF. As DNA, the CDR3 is TGTGCCAGCACCTTATCAAGCAGAGACGCCTACGAGCAGTACTTC.

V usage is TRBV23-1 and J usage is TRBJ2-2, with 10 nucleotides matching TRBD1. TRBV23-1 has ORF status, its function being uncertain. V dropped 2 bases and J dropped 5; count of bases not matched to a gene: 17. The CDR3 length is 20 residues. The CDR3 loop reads CASSQTLPSGQGRVTGELFF. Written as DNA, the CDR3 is TGCGCCAGCAGTCAAACCCTACCCTCGGGACAGGGGAGGGTAACCGGGGAGCTGTTTTTT.

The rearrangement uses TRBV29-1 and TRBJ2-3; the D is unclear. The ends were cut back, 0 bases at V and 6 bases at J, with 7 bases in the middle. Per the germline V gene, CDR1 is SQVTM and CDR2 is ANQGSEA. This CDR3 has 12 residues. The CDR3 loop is CSVEDTRDTQYF. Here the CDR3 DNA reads TGCAGCGTTGAAGACACAAGGGATACGCAGTATTTT.

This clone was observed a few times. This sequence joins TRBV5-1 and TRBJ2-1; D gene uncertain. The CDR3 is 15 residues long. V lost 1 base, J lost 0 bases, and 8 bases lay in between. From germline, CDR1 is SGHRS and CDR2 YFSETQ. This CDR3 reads CASSLSASSYNEQFF. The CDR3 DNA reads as TGCGCCAGCAGCTTGTCCGCAAGCTCCTACAATGAGCAGTTCTTC.

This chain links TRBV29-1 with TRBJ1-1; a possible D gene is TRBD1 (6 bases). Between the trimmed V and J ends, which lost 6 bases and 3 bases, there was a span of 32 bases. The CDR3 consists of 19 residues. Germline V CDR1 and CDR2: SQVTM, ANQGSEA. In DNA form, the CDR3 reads TGCAGCGTCGAACAACCTCTGAACAGGGCGTCAACGGTGGACACTGAAGCTTTCTTT. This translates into CSVEQPLNRASTVDTEAFF. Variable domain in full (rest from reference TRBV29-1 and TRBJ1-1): SAVISQKPSRDICQRGTSLTIQCQVDSQVTMMFWYRQQPGQSLTLIATANQGSEATYESGFVIDKFPISRPNLTFSTLTVSNMSPEDSSIYLCSVEQPLNRASTVDTEAFFGQGTRLTVV.

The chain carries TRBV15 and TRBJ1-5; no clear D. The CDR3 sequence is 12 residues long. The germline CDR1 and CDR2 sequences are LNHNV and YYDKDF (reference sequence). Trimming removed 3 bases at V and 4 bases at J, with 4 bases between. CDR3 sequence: CATSRRNQPQHF. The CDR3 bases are TGTGCCACCAGCAGGAGGAATCAGCCCCAGCATTTT. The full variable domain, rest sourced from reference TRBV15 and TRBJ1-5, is DAMVIQNPRYQVTQFGKPVTLSCSQTLNHNVMYWYQQKSSQAPKLLFHYYDKDFNNEADTPDNFQSRRPNTSFCFLDIRSPGLGDTAMYLCATSRRNQPQHFGDGTRLSIL.

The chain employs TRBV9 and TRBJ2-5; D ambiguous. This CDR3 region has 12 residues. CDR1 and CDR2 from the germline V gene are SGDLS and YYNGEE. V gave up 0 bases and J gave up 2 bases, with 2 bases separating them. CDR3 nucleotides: TGTGCCAGCAGCGTAGGTCAAGAGACCCAGTACTTC. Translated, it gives CASSVGQETQYF.

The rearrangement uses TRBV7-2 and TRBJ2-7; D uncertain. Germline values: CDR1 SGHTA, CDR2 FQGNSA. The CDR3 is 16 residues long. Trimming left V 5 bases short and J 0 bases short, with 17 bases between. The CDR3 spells CASSLPRGTNSYEQYF. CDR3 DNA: TGTGCCAGCAGCCTCCCCCGAGGTACCAACTCCTACGAGCAGTACTTC.

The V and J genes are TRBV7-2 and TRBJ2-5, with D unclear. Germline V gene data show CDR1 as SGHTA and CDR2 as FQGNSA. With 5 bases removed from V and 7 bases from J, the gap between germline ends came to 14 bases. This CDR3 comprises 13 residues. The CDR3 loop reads CASSLLRGRTQYF. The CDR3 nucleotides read TGTGCCAGCAGCCTACTGCGCGGAAGGACCCAGTACTTC.

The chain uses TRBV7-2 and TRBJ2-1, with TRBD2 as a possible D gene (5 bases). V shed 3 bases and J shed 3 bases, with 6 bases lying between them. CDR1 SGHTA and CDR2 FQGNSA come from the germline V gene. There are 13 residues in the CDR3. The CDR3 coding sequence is TGTGCCAGCAGCTTTGGAGGCTACAATGAGCAGTTCTTC. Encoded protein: CASSFGGYNEQFF.

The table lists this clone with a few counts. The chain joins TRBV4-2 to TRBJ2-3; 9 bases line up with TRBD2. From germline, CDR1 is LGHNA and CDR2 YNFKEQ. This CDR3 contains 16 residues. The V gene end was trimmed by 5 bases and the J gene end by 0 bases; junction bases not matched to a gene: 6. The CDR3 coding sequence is TGTGCCAGCAGCGCCCAGACTAGCGGAAGCACAGATACGCAGTATTTT. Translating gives CASSAQTSGSTDTQYF.

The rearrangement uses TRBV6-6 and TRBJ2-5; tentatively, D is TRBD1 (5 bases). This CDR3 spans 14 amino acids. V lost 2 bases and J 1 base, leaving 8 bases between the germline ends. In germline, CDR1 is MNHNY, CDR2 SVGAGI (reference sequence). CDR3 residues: CASSYSDSQETQYF. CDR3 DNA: TGTGCCAGCAGTTACAGTGACAGCCAAGAGACCCAGTACTTC.

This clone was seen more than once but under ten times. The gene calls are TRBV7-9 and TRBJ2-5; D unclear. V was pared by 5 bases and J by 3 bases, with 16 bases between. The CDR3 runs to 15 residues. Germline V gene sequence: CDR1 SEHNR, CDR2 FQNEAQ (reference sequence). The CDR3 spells CASSPMGYREETQYF. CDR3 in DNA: TGTGCCAGCAGCCCCATGGGGTATCGTGAAGAGACCCAGTACTTC.

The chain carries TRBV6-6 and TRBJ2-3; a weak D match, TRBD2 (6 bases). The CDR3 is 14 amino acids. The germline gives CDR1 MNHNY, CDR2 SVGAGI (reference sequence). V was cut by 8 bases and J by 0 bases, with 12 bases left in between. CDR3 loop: CASWDFSSTDTQYF. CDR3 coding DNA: TGTGCCAGCTGGGACTTTTCTAGCACAGATACGCAGTATTTT.

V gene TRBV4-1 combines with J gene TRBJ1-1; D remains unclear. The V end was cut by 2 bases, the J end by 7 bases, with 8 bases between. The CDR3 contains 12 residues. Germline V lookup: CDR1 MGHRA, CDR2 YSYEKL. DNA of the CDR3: TGCGCCAGCAGCCAAAGTAGAAGTGAAGCTTTCTTT. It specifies CASSQSRSEAFF.

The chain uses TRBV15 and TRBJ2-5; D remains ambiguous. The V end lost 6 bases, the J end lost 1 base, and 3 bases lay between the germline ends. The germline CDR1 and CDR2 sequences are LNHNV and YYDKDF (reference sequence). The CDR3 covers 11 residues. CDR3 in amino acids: CATSIQETQYF. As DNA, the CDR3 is TGTGCCACCAGTATCCAAGAGACCCAGTACTTC.

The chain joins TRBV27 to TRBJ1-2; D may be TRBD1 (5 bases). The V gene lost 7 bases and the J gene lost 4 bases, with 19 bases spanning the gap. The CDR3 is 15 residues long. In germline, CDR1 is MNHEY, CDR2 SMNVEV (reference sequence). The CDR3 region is CASKSEGASIYGYTF. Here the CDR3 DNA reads TGTGCCAGCAAAAGTGAAGGGGCCTCCATCTATGGCTACACCTTC.

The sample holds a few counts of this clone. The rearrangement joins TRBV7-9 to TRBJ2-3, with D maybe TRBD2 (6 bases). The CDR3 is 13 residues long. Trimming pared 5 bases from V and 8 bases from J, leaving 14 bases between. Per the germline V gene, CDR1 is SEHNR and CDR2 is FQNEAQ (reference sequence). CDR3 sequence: CASSVLRGGTQYF. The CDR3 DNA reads TGTGCCAGCAGCGTACTAAGGGGAGGTACGCAGTATTTT.

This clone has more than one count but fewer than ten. CDR3 coding DNA: TGCGCCAGCAGCCAAGATGTGGACACTGAAGCTTTCTTT. Encoded protein: CASSQDVDTEAFF. The rearrangement joins TRBV4-3 to TRBJ1-1; D remains unclear. This CDR3 has 13 residues. Trimming removed 0 bases from V and 3 bases from J, with 5 bases in between. Germline V gene data show CDR1 as LGHNA and CDR2 as YSLEER.